This is a list of T cell receptor beta chains from one sample in a study of T cell responses to AZD1222 COVID-19 vaccine. Assay: immunoSEQ multiplex PCR; the TCRdb copy retains only in-frame clones and omits some. Of some 160,000 clones listed, roughly 87% are singletons. The sequences come from peripheral blood, collected 28 days after the second AZD1222 dose. These receptors originate from an adult who received the AZD1222 COVID-19 vaccine. Each CDR3 is given with its conserved first and last residue. Fields, in order: D gene, V gene, J gene, CDR3 length, clone size, CDR3 protein, CDR3 DNA. The D gene is left open where the match is weak. Size is omitted from some rows. Given values are once, few, many or a class for expanded clones.

>.|TRBV11-3|TRBJ1-1|14|.
CASSEGNPNTEAFF
TGTGCCAGCAGCGAAGGGAACCCGAACACTGAAGCTTTCTTT
>.|TRBV5-1|TRBJ2-3|15|few
CASSLGRQAWDTQYF
TGCGCCAGCAGCTTGGGGCGACAGGCTTGGGATACGCAGTATTTT
>TRBD1|TRBV4-2|TRBJ1-1|14|.
CASSGDRRNTEAFF
TGTGCCAGCAGCGGGGACAGGAGGAACACTGAAGCTTTCTTT
>.|TRBV7-2|TRBJ1-1|16|.
CASSLTMGRLSTEAFF
TGTGCCAGCAGCTTAACTATGGGTCGGTTGAGCACTGAAGCTTTCTTT
>TRBD2|TRBV27|TRBJ2-2|17|.
CASSLRQRGANTGELFF
TGTGCCAGCAGTTTAAGGCAGCGGGGGGCGAACACCGGGGAGCTGTTTTTT
>TRBD1|TRBV19|TRBJ2-7|15|.
CASSIVTGGTYEQYF
TGTGCCAGTAGTATCGTGACAGGGGGAACCTACGAGCAGTACTTC
>.|TRBV2|TRBJ1-1|13|few
CASSAGLNTEAFF
TGTGCCAGCAGTGCAGGGTTGAACACTGAAGCTTTCTTT
>.|TRBV5-8|TRBJ1-2|14|few
CASSIDTTNYGYTF
TGTGCCAGCAGCATTGACACTACCAACTATGGCTACACCTTC
>.|TRBV18|TRBJ1-5|13|.
CASSPQGDQPQHF
TGTGCCAGCTCACCTCAGGGAGATCAGCCCCAGCATTTT
>TRBD2|TRBV20-1|TRBJ2-2|14|once
CSASGAGVGGELFF
TGCAGTGCCAGTGGGGCGGGGGTTGGCGGGGAGCTGTTTTTT
>.|TRBV4-1|TRBJ2-7|13|.
CASGTQEGYEQYF
TGCGCCAGCGGAACCCAGGAAGGCTACGAGCAGTACTTC
>.|TRBV29-1|TRBJ1-1|11|.
CSVDSNTEAFF
TGCAGCGTTGACTCGAACACTGAAGCTTTCTTT
>.|TRBV27|TRBJ1-5|13|.
CASSRGGFQPQHF
TGTGCCAGCAGCCGGGGGGGGTTTCAGCCCCAGCATTTT
>TRBD1|TRBV28|TRBJ2-7|12|.
CASSRDSHEQYF
TGTGCCAGCAGCCGGGACAGCCACGAGCAGTACTTC
>TRBD2|TRBV4-3|TRBJ2-5|15|.
CASSPRKRGQETQYF
TGCGCCAGCAGCCCGCGAAAGCGGGGCCAAGAGACCCAGTACTTC
>TRBD1|TRBV9|TRBJ1-4|17|.
CASSLRDRGISSEKLFF
TGTGCCAGCAGCCTCCGGGACAGGGGAATCTCATCGGAAAAACTGTTTTTT
>TRBD1|TRBV29-1|TRBJ1-2|14|.
CSAQYRTGGFGYTF
TGCAGCGCACAATACAGGACAGGGGGCTTTGGCTACACCTTC
>.|TRBV29-1|TRBJ1-1|12|.
CSVEGPGPEAFF
TGCAGCGTTGAAGGGCCAGGCCCTGAAGCTTTCTTT
>.|TRBV27|TRBJ2-2|13|.
CASSYSSTGELFF
TGTGCCAGCAGTTATTCTTCCACCGGGGAGCTGTTTTTT
>TRBD1|TRBV2|TRBJ1-4|17|.
CASSEAGRGQINEKLFF
TGTGCCAGCAGTGAAGCTGGTCGGGGACAGATAAATGAAAAACTGTTTTTT
>.|TRBV29-1|TRBJ2-1|16|.
CSVEEWRAKGYNEQFF
TGCAGCGTTGAAGAGTGGAGGGCGAAGGGATACAATGAGCAGTTCTTC
>.|TRBV15|TRBJ2-3|14|.
CATSRSGYGDTQYF
TGTGCCACCAGCAGATCGGGTTATGGAGATACGCAGTATTTT
>.|TRBV3-1/TRBV3-2|TRBJ1-2|18|.
CASSQDWAGTARNYGYTF
TGTGCCAGCAGCCAAGATTGGGCAGGAACCGCTAGGAACTATGGCTACACCTTC
>.|TRBV4-3|TRBJ1-4|16|.
CASSQDSAGANEKLFF
TGCGCCAGCAGCCAAGATTCGGCAGGAGCTAATGAAAAACTGTTTTTT
>.|TRBV5-1|TRBJ2-1|17|once
CASSLAVTGALVDEQFF
TGCGCCAGCAGCTTGGCCGTAACGGGGGCCCTCGTCGATGAGCAGTTCTTC
>.|TRBV27|TRBJ2-3|14|.
CASSLSSDSDTQYF
TGTGCCAGCAGTTTGAGTAGCGACAGCGATACGCAGTATTTT
>TRBD1|TRBV6-2/TRBV6-3|TRBJ2-7|16|.
CASSSFGGTGRDEQYF
TGTGCCAGCAGCTCCTTTGGGGGGACAGGACGGGACGAGCAGTACTTC
>.|TRBV7-2|TRBJ2-5|14|.
CASSPQDSEETQYF
TGTGCCAGCAGCCCCCAGGACAGCGAAGAGACCCAGTACTTC
>TRBD1|TRBV10-1|TRBJ2-5|13|.
CARQQGGIETQYF
TGCGCCCGGCAACAGGGGGGCATAGAGACCCAGTACTTC
>TRBD1|TRBV5-1|TRBJ1-1|15|few
CASSLGQPGGTEAFF
TGCGCCAGCAGCCTGGGACAGCCGGGGGGCACTGAAGCTTTCTTT
>TRBD1|TRBV10-3|TRBJ1-4|18|.
CAISDSGETGQKNEKLFF
TGTGCCATCAGTGATTCAGGGGAAACGGGACAGAAAAATGAAAAACTGTTTTTT
>.|TRBV12-5|TRBJ2-1|16|.
CASGADRPLYYNEQFF
TGTGCTAGTGGTGCCGACAGGCCTCTCTACTACAATGAGCAGTTCTTC
>TRBD1|TRBV7-7|TRBJ1-5|16|.
CASSFPRDGQVQPQHF
TGTGCCAGCAGCTTCCCCCGGGACGGACAGGTACAGCCCCAGCATTTT
>.|TRBV16|TRBJ2-7|12|.
CASSHPEHEQYF
TGTGCCAGCAGCCACCCCGAACACGAGCAGTACTTC
>TRBD1|TRBV11-2|TRBJ2-7|15|.
CASSPTGGFNYEQYF
TGTGCCAGCAGCCCTACAGGGGGCTTTAACTACGAGCAGTACTTC
>.|TRBV19|TRBJ2-2|13|.
CASSMAGYGELFF
TGTGCCAGTAGTATGGCGGGGTACGGGGAGCTGTTTTTT
>.|TRBV12-3/TRBV12-4|TRBJ1-1|11|.
CATQEATEAFF
TGTGCCACCCAGGAGGCGACTGAAGCTTTCTTT
>.|TRBV7-9|TRBJ2-1|16|few
CASSGWVTGSYNEQFF
TGTGCCAGCTCAGGATGGGTCACAGGGTCCTACAATGAGCAGTTCTTC
>TRBD2|TRBV3-1/TRBV3-2|TRBJ2-3|17|.
CASSQRTIAGATDTQYF
TGTGCCAGCAGCCAGCGCACCATAGCGGGAGCCACAGATACGCAGTATTTT
>TRBD2|TRBV5-4|TRBJ2-3|17|.
CASSLRVLAGGPDTQYF
TGTGCCAGCAGCTTGAGGGTGCTAGCGGGGGGGCCAGATACGCAGTATTTT
>.|TRBV5-1|TRBJ1-2|14|.
CASSLAGRTYGYTF
TGCGCCAGCAGCTTGGCAGGGAGGACTTATGGCTACACCTTC
>.|TRBV5-1|TRBJ2-7|16|.
CASSLDGAPSSYEQYF
TGCGCCAGCAGCTTGGACGGGGCCCCTAGCTCCTACGAGCAGTACTTC
>.|TRBV5-1|TRBJ1-6|16|.
CASSLAGGGWGSPLHF
TGCGCCAGCAGCTTGGCTGGGGGCGGGTGGGGTTCACCCCTCCACTTT
>TRBD2|TRBV7-7|TRBJ2-1|19|.
CASSLGISGGLPSYNEQFF
TGTGCCAGCAGCTTGGGGATTAGCGGGGGCTTGCCCTCCTACAATGAGCAGTTCTTC
>TRBD2|TRBV6-4|TRBJ2-3|17|.
CASSDSSSGGGTDTQYF
TGTGCCAGCAGTGACTCTTCTAGCGGGGGCGGGACAGATACGCAGTATTTT
>.|TRBV10-3|TRBJ2-5|12|.
CAISPYMGTQYF
TGTGCCATCAGTCCCTATATGGGGACCCAGTACTTC
>.|TRBV11-3|TRBJ2-7|13|.
CASSLGLPYEQYF
TGTGCCAGCAGCTTAGGACTTCCCTACGAGCAGTACTTC
>TRBD1|TRBV4-1|TRBJ1-2|15|.
CASSQVTGGGHGYTF
TGCGCCAGCAGCCAAGTAACAGGGGGCGGGCATGGCTACACCTTC